The 19 T cell receptor beta chains below all came from one sample that was sequenced in a study of monozygotic twins with inflammatory bowel disease. TCRdb reprocessed the 5' RACE reads and keeps a single row for each CDR3 protein, giving no DNA. The sample table includes approximately 330,000 distinct CDR3 sequences. The sample was blood. All receptors come from a human donor with ulcerative colitis or Crohn's disease, or a healthy co-twin of an affected twin (not recorded which).

The V gene is TRBV7-2, the J gene TRBJ1-1; TCRdb returns TRBD1, unconfirmable since there is no DNA. The CDR3 extends over 15 amino acids. Germline V gene data show CDR1 as SGHTA and CDR2 as FQGNSA. CDR3 in amino acids: CASSQIGGVGTEAFF. Full variable domain (rest looked up from reference TRBV7-2 and TRBJ1-1): GAGVSQSPSNKVTEKGKDVELRCDPISGHTALYWYRQSLGQGLEFLIYFQGNSAPDKSGLPSDRFSAERTGGSVSTLTIQRTQQEDSAVYLCASSQIGGVGTEAFFGQGTRLTVV.

The chain employs TRBV15 and TRBJ2-6; TCRdb reports TRBD1, a call that lacks DNA to check it against. This CDR3 comprises 16 residues. CDR1 and CDR2 (germline): LNHNV, YYDKDF (reference sequence). This CDR3 is CATSRAGVDGANVLTF.

The gene calls are TRBV25-1 and TRBJ2-1; the D call of TRBD1 rests on TCRdb alone, since no DNA is present to check it. The CDR3 consists of 15 residues. CDR1 MGHDK and CDR2 SYGVNS come from the germline V gene. The CDR3 sequence: CASTPGIPGGNEQFF.

The V gene is TRBV20-1, the J gene TRBJ2-5; the D gene TCRdb calls, TRBD1, cannot be checked with no DNA. There are 16 residues in the CDR3. Germline CDR1 reads DFQATT; CDR2 reads SNEGSKA (reference sequence). The CDR3 reads CSARDLQGGFQETQYF.

The rearrangement links TRBV7-9 to TRBJ2-7; TCRdb's D call, TRBD1, is unchecked because there is no DNA. The CDR3 is 16 amino acids. From germline, CDR1 is SEHNR and CDR2 FQNEAQ (reference sequence). The CDR3 here is CASSPGIPAISYEQYF.

The CDR3 sequence is CSASRGTHSYNEQFF. This chain uses TRBV20-1 with TRBJ2-1; TCRdb picks TRBD1, but there is no DNA to check that call. Germline V gene lookup returns CDR1 DFQATT and CDR2 SNEGSKA (reference sequence). The CDR3 length is 15 residues.

The chain employs TRBV4-3 and TRBJ2-2. Germline V gene lookup returns CDR1 LGHNA and CDR2 YSLEER. This CDR3 has 14 amino acids. CDR3 protein: CASSQEGTAGELFF.

The chain employs TRBV7-9 and TRBJ1-5; TCRdb outputs TRBD1, but without DNA this stays unchecked. This CDR3 has 14 amino acids. Germline CDR1 reads SEHNR; CDR2 reads FQNEAQ (reference sequence). The chain's CDR3 is CASSLGEPGQPQHF. The full variable domain, with the rest looked up from reference TRBV7-9 and TRBJ1-5, is DTGVSQNPRHKITKRGQNVTFRCDPISEHNRLYWYRQTLGQGPEFLTYFQNEAQLEKSRLLSDRFSAERPKGSFSTLEIQRTEQGDSAMYLCASSLGEPGQPQHFGDGTRLSIL.

V and J are TRBV28 and TRBJ2-2; the TCRdb D gene call, TRBD1, has no DNA to confirm it. Germline lookup yields CDR1 MDHEN and CDR2 SYDVKM. The CDR3 covers 14 residues. CDR3 residues: CASKIGDRTGELFF.

The chain couples TRBV29-1 to TRBJ2-3; the TCRdb D gene call, TRBD2, has no DNA to confirm it. This CDR3 has 12 amino acids. Germline CDR1 is SQVTM and CDR2 is ANQGSEA. CDR3 sequence reads: CSVDPGRDTQYF.

The rearrangement links TRBV28 to TRBJ1-6; TCRdb indicates TRBD1, and absent DNA this call remains unverified. This CDR3 is built from 16 residues. Germline V gene data show CDR1 as MDHEN and CDR2 as SYDVKM. CDR3 amino acids: CASSPPGGAYNSPLHF.

The CDR3 loop reads CASSQQTTDTQYF. V gene TRBV18 combines with J gene TRBJ2-3. Germline V gene sequence: CDR1 KGHSH, CDR2 LQKENI. The CDR3 spans 13 residues.

The rearrangement links TRBV6-1 to TRBJ1-2; TCRdb proposes TRBD1, but this gene call is untestable without DNA. The CDR3 consists of 13 residues. Germline CDR1 and CDR2: MNHNS and SASEGT. The CDR3: CASRVQGNYGYTF.

The chain has TRBV7-9 and TRBJ1-1. Germline V gene lookup returns CDR1 SEHNR and CDR2 FQNEAQ (reference sequence). The CDR3 is 13 residues long. CDR3 protein: CASSLTENTEAFF.

The chain joins TRBV24-1 to TRBJ2-1; the D gene TCRdb calls, TRBD2, cannot be checked with no DNA. This CDR3 spans 16 amino acids. Germline loops: CDR1 KGHDR, CDR2 SFDVKD. The chain's CDR3 is CATSDNLAGSYNEQFF.

The chain combines TRBV28 with TRBJ1-5. CDR1 MDHEN and CDR2 SYDVKM come from the germline V gene. This CDR3 has 14 residues. This CDR3 is CASSLGSYNQPQHF.

The rearrangement links TRBV2 to TRBJ1-6. This CDR3 is 16 amino acids long. Germline CDR1 reads SNHLY; CDR2 reads FYNNEI. The CDR3 sequence is CASSEDPTNYNSPLHF.

The rearrangement uses TRBV20-1 and TRBJ1-5. The CDR3 is 16 residues long. Germline CDR1 is DFQATT and CDR2 is SNEGSKA (reference sequence). The CDR3 sequence is CSARDIRESSNQPQHF.

This sequence joins TRBV28 and TRBJ2-7; TCRdb's D call, TRBD1, is unchecked because there is no DNA. Germline lookup yields CDR1 MDHEN and CDR2 SYDVKM. The CDR3 spans 13 residues. CDR3 protein: CASSWGQGYEQYF.